These T cell receptor beta chains were read from a single sample in a study of cytomegalovirus exposure and HLA in healthy donors. Repertoires were generated with immunoSEQ multiplex PCR, while TCRdb's copy carries only in-frame clones and drops some. The sample has around 100,000 clones; roughly 78% are singletons. Sequenced material: PBMCs. These receptors were collected from a male donor in good health and CMV-seropositive. Each CDR3 is given with its conserved first and last residue. D genes are given only for firm matches. The size of a clone is reported for some rows only, either as once, few or many, or as a class for expanded clones.

>TRBV14|TRBJ2-3|-|-
CASSTRPGWDTQYF
TGTGCCAGCAGTACACGGCCGGGTTGGGATACGCAGTATTTT
>TRBV9|TRBJ1-1|-|-
CASSVANGNTEAFF
TGTGCCAGCAGCGTAGCCAATGGCAACACTGAAGCTTTCTTT
>TRBV6-1|TRBJ1-1|-|-
CASRADRTRSTEAFF
TGTGCCAGCAGAGCCGACAGGACGCGGAGCACTGAAGCCTTCTTT
>TRBV7-9|TRBJ2-4|once|-
CASSSTGIGWNIQYF
TGTGCCAGCAGTTCCACAGGGATAGGGTGGAACATTCAGTACTTC
>TRBV7-9|TRBJ1-1|-|TRBD1
CASSSLQGQQNTEAFF
TGTGCCAGCAGCTCTCTCCAGGGACAGCAGAACACTGAAGCTTTCTTT
>TRBV28|TRBJ1-1|-|-
CASVSPGMNTEAFF
TGTGCCAGCGTTTCCCCAGGGATGAACACTGAAGCTTTCTTT
>TRBV28|TRBJ2-1|once|TRBD2
CASSFTRALLAGYNEQFF
TGTGCCAGCAGTTTTACAAGGGCGCTTCTAGCGGGGTACAATGAGCAGTTCTTC
>TRBV5-1|TRBJ2-1|-|TRBD2
CASSSFSSGSGNEQFF
TGCGCCAGCAGCTCTTTTTCTAGCGGGAGTGGGAATGAGCAGTTCTTC
>TRBV30|TRBJ2-7|-|TRBD1
CAWRGQGGEQYF
TGTGCCTGGAGGGGACAGGGCGGCGAGCAGTACTTC
>TRBV27|TRBJ2-7|medium-sized|TRBD1
CASSFGTGAEQYF
TGTGCCAGCAGTTTTGGGACAGGGGCCGAGCAGTACTTC
>TRBV19|TRBJ2-3|-|-
CASLDSGGPGDTQYF
TGTGCCAGTTTGGATTCGGGGGGCCCAGGGGATACGCAGTATTTT
>TRBV4-2|TRBJ1-5|-|TRBD1
CASSQDPGQTSNQPQHF
TGTGCCAGCAGCCAGGATCCGGGACAGACTAGCAATCAGCCCCAGCATTTT